A selection of T cell receptor beta chains follows, all from one sample in a study of cytomegalovirus exposure and HLA in healthy donors. This table comes from immunoSEQ multiplex PCR, and its TCRdb copy is limited to in-frame clones, with some not included. The sample holds more than 100,000 clones, approximately 80% seen once. Material: PBMCs. The receptors stem from a woman between 35 and 50 years old in good health and CMV-seropositive. The CDR3 runs from the conserved cysteine through the conserved F or W. The D gene is left open where the match is weak. A row's size may be missing; if present it is once, few, many or a size class.

clone_size	j_call	v_call	d_call	cdr3_aa	cdr3_nt
-	TRBJ2-7	TRBV5-6	-	CASSLRGTVSSYEQYF	TGTGCCAGCAGCCTACGGGGGACGGTTAGCTCCTACGAGCAGTACTTC
once	TRBJ2-7	TRBV2	TRBD1	CASSEQGESYEQYF	TGTGCCAGCAGTGAACAGGGGGAGTCCTACGAGCAGTACTTC
few	TRBJ2-7	TRBV4-1	TRBD1	CASSQDGRDRYYEQYF	TGCGCCAGCAGCCAAGATGGCCGGGACAGATACTACGAGCAGTACTTC
-	TRBJ2-7	TRBV13	TRBD1	CASSLAWGQGNFYEQYF	TGTGCCAGCAGCTTAGCTTGGGGACAGGGTAATTTCTACGAGCAGTACTTC
-	TRBJ2-1	TRBV7-9	-	CASSSGQTGNEQFF	TGTGCCAGCAGCTCTGGACAGACCGGCAATGAGCAGTTCTTC
-	TRBJ2-5	TRBV5-1	-	CASSGGGPQETQYF	TGCGCCAGCAGCGGCGGGGGCCCCCAAGAGACCCAGTACTTC
-	TRBJ1-4	TRBV27	-	CASSLTIREKLFF	TGTGCCAGCAGTTTAACAATCCGCGAAAAACTGTTTTTT
-	TRBJ2-7	TRBV6-1	-	CASSATRRLSYEQYF	TGTGCCAGCAGTGCGACCAGGAGGCTCTCCTACGAGCAGTACTTC
-	TRBJ1-1	TRBV11-2	TRBD1	CASSLRTGGLRNTEAFF	TGTGCCAGCAGCCTGAGGACAGGGGGCTTGAGGAACACTGAAGCTTTCTTT
-	TRBJ2-2	TRBV7-3	TRBD2	CASSLASGSNTGELFF	TGTGCCAGCAGCTTAGCTAGCGGGTCGAACACCGGGGAGCTGTTTTTT
-	TRBJ2-7	TRBV15	TRBD2	CATSRGAARLAGTPDEQYF	TGTGCCACCAGCAGGGGAGCAGCGAGGCTAGCGGGGACCCCAGACGAGCAGTACTTC
few	TRBJ2-7	TRBV30	-	CAWSGTKSSYEQYF	TGTGCCTGGAGTGGGACAAAGAGCTCCTACGAGCAGTACTTC
-	TRBJ2-5	TRBV11-1	-	CASSSGQQETQYF	TGTGCCAGCAGCTCTGGACAGCAAGAGACCCAGTACTTC
-	TRBJ1-1	TRBV19	TRBD1	CASSTGAENTEAFF	TGTGCCAGTAGCACAGGGGCCGAGAACACTGAAGCTTTCTTT
-	TRBJ2-7	TRBV16	-	CASSQYGRIEQYF	TGTGCCAGCAGCCAATATGGCCGTATCGAGCAGTACTTC
-	TRBJ1-1	TRBV27	TRBD1	CASSFRQDRVAFF	TGTGCCAGCAGTTTTCGACAGGACAGGGTGGCTTTCTTT
-	TRBJ2-6	TRBV18	TRBD1	CASSPGQGAEGANVLTF	TGTGCCAGCTCGCCGGGACAGGGGGCGGAAGGGGCCAACGTCCTGACTTTC
-	TRBJ2-7	TRBV5-1	TRBD1	CASSSRTGSYEQYF	TGCGCCAGCAGCTCACGGACAGGCTCCTACGAGCAGTACTTC
once	TRBJ1-3	TRBV11-2	-	CASKQGYAGNTIYF	TGTGCCAGCAAACAGGGCTATGCTGGAAACACCATATATTTT
-	TRBJ1-1	TRBV7-8	TRBD1	CASSSDRADTEAFF	TGTGCCAGCAGCTCGGACAGGGCGGACACTGAAGCTTTCTTT
-	TRBJ1-2	TRBV5-6	-	CASSLGTEFYGYTF	TGTGCCAGCAGCCTCGGGACTGAGTTCTATGGCTACACCTTC
-	TRBJ1-4	TRBV6-5	TRBD1	CASSYGAARGEKLFF	TGTGCCAGCAGTTACGGTGCGGCCAGGGGGGAAAAACTGTTTTTT
-	TRBJ2-5	TRBV7-8	-	CASSLGQGRGETQYF	TGTGCCAGCAGCTTAGGACAGGGGAGGGGAGAGACCCAGTACTTC
once	TRBJ2-5	TRBV15	-	CATSRAGETQYF	TGTGCCACCAGCAGGGCCGGGGAGACCCAGTACTTC
-	TRBJ2-5	TRBV7-9	TRBD2	CASSLPTSGEETQYF	TGTGCCAGCAGCTTACCGACTAGCGGGGAAGAGACCCAGTACTTC
-	TRBJ2-2	TRBV10-3	-	CAISDGGNTGELFF	TGTGCCATCAGTGACGGCGGGAACACCGGGGAGCTGTTTTTT